These T cell receptor beta chains were read from a single sample in a study of CD8 T cells in ankylosing spondylitis. TCRdb re-called the 5' RACE reads through MiXCR, storing one row per CDR3 protein. In the table there are around 890,000 distinct CDR3 sequences, 10% to 15% of which are singletons. Sample: blood, either unsorted or a sorted T cell fraction (not recorded which). Receptors were obtained from a male donor with ankylosing spondylitis. Both conserved end residues are part of each CDR3. The D gene is left open where the match is weak. Clone size, where shown, is once, few, many, or a class for clones that have expanded.

abundance: .
v_gene: TRBV2
d_gene: .
j_gene: TRBJ1-1
CDR3nt: TGTGCCAGCAGTGAAGCGAGGGGGGGCGCGCCGTCTACTGAAGCTTTCTTT
CDR3aa: CASSEARGGAPSTEAFF

abundance: .
v_gene: TRBV20-1
d_gene: .
j_gene: TRBJ2-7
CDR3nt: TGCAGTGCTAGGCTCGGAGCCTACGAGCAGTACTTC
CDR3aa: CSARLGAYEQYF

abundance: .
v_gene: TRBV27
d_gene: .
j_gene: TRBJ2-3
CDR3nt: TGTGCCAGCAGTTTTTATTGGGCCACACATACGCAGTATTTT
CDR3aa: CASSFYWATHTQYF

abundance: many
v_gene: TRBV12-3/TRBV12-4
d_gene: TRBD1
j_gene: TRBJ1-2
CDR3nt: TGTGCCAGCAGTAACTATCAGGGGGCGAATGATGGCTACACCTTC
CDR3aa: CASSNYQGANDGYTF

abundance: many
v_gene: TRBV5-1
d_gene: TRBD2
j_gene: TRBJ2-1
CDR3nt: TGTGCCAGCAGCTTAGGACTAGCGGGGGGTTACAATGAGCAGTTCTTC
CDR3aa: CASSLGLAGGYNEQFF

abundance: .
v_gene: TRBV3-1
d_gene: TRBD2
j_gene: TRBJ2-7
CDR3nt: TGTGCCAGCAGCCATTACAGCGGGAGGGCCTACGAGCAGTACTTC
CDR3aa: CASSHYSGRAYEQYF

abundance: many
v_gene: TRBV29-1
d_gene: .
j_gene: TRBJ1-1
CDR3nt: TGCAGCGCTGGGGGGCCCAACACTGAAGCTTTCTTT
CDR3aa: CSAGGPNTEAFF

abundance: .
v_gene: TRBV20-1
d_gene: .
j_gene: TRBJ1-6
CDR3nt: TGCAGTGCTGCTGGAGGGGTTTATAGTTCACCCCTCCACTTT
CDR3aa: CSAAGGVYSSPLHF

abundance: many
v_gene: TRBV11-2
d_gene: .
j_gene: TRBJ1-1
CDR3nt: TGTGCCAGCAGCTTAGAAACGGAGACTGAAGCTTTCTTT
CDR3aa: CASSLETETEAFF

abundance: few
v_gene: TRBV12-3/TRBV12-4
d_gene: TRBD2
j_gene: TRBJ2-1
CDR3nt: TGTGCCAGCAGTTTGCGGTCTAGCGGCAATGAGCAGTTCTTC
CDR3aa: CASSLRSSGNEQFF

abundance: many
v_gene: TRBV7-2
d_gene: .
j_gene: TRBJ1-2
CDR3nt: TGTGCCAGCAGCTTAGCGTCCAATCTGGGCTATGGCTACACCTTC
CDR3aa: CASSLASNLGYGYTF

abundance: few
v_gene: TRBV4-2
d_gene: TRBD1
j_gene: TRBJ1-4
CDR3nt: TGTGCCAGCAGCCAAGATAGGACAGGCTTATCCGAAAAACTGTTTTTT
CDR3aa: CASSQDRTGLSEKLFF

abundance: .
v_gene: TRBV11-2
d_gene: .
j_gene: TRBJ2-7
CDR3nt: TGTGCCAGCAGCTCCCCCAGGGCTACCTACGAGCAGTACTTC
CDR3aa: CASSSPRATYEQYF

abundance: few
v_gene: TRBV20-1
d_gene: .
j_gene: TRBJ2-3
CDR3nt: TGCAGTGCTAGAGATGCGGCGGGGAGCACAGATACGCAGTATTTT
CDR3aa: CSARDAAGSTDTQYF

abundance: .
v_gene: TRBV11-2
d_gene: .
j_gene: TRBJ2-2
CDR3nt: TGTGCCAGCAGTTACCACAGGACGAACACCGGGGAGCTGTTTTTT
CDR3aa: CASSYHRTNTGELFF

abundance: once
v_gene: TRBV7-2
d_gene: .
j_gene: TRBJ1-1
CDR3nt: TGTGCCAGCAGCTTCAGGGGCGACCGCAACACTGAAGCTTTCTTT
CDR3aa: CASSFRGDRNTEAFF

abundance: .
v_gene: TRBV24-1
d_gene: .
j_gene: TRBJ2-5
CDR3nt: TGTGCCACCAGTGACCCATCTGAGACCCAGTACTTC
CDR3aa: CATSDPSETQYF

abundance: few
v_gene: TRBV20-1
d_gene: .
j_gene: TRBJ2-7
CDR3nt: TGCAGTGCTAGAGACTTCCGAGGGATCGAGCAGTACTTC
CDR3aa: CSARDFRGIEQYF

abundance: few
v_gene: TRBV5-1
d_gene: TRBD1
j_gene: TRBJ2-5
CDR3nt: TGCGCCAGCAGCTTGTATGGGACAGAGGAGACCCAGTACTTC
CDR3aa: CASSLYGTEETQYF

abundance: .
v_gene: TRBV4-2
d_gene: TRBD1
j_gene: TRBJ1-4
CDR3nt: TGTGCCAGCAGCCCCCGTGGACAGGTTAATGAAAAACTGTTTTTT
CDR3aa: CASSPRGQVNEKLFF

abundance: few
v_gene: TRBV11-3
d_gene: TRBD2
j_gene: TRBJ2-2
CDR3nt: TGTGCCAGCAGCCCAGGACTAGGGAACACCGGGGAGCTGTTTTTT
CDR3aa: CASSPGLGNTGELFF

abundance: .
v_gene: TRBV7-9
d_gene: .
j_gene: TRBJ1-1
CDR3nt: TGTGCCAGCAGCCTCAGGGAGTCCAGTGAAGCTTTCTTT
CDR3aa: CASSLRESSEAFF

abundance: few
v_gene: TRBV20-1
d_gene: TRBD2
j_gene: TRBJ2-3
CDR3nt: TGCAGTGCTTCACCGGGACTAGCGGGAGCGGTAGATACGCAGTATTTT
CDR3aa: CSASPGLAGAVDTQYF

abundance: .
v_gene: TRBV5-6
d_gene: .
j_gene: TRBJ2-1
CDR3nt: TGTGCCAGCAGCTTGCGGCCGTGGGTCAATGAGCAGTTCTTC
CDR3aa: CASSLRPWVNEQFF

abundance: few
v_gene: TRBV20-1
d_gene: .
j_gene: TRBJ2-1
CDR3nt: TGCAGTGCTACGCCTAGCGCGGCCAATGAGCAGTTCTTC
CDR3aa: CSATPSAANEQFF

abundance: .
v_gene: TRBV20-1
d_gene: .
j_gene: TRBJ2-1
CDR3nt: TGCAGTGCTAGTATTCCGGGACGGCCTTCGGAGCAGTTCTTC
CDR3aa: CSASIPGRPSEQFF

abundance: many
v_gene: TRBV12-3/TRBV12-4
d_gene: .
j_gene: TRBJ2-7
CDR3nt: TGTGCCAGCAGGGATGAGGCCGTTAATGAGCAGTACTTC
CDR3aa: CASRDEAVNEQYF

abundance: .
v_gene: TRBV12-3/TRBV12-4
d_gene: TRBD2
j_gene: TRBJ2-1
CDR3nt: TGTGCCAGCAGCAAGACTAGCGGGGGGGCCGGTGAGCAGTTCTTC
CDR3aa: CASSKTSGGAGEQFF

abundance: many
v_gene: TRBV6-2/TRBV6-3
d_gene: TRBD1
j_gene: TRBJ2-5
CDR3nt: TGTGCCAGCAGGAGGGACAGCCAAGAGACCCAGTACTTC
CDR3aa: CASRRDSQETQYF

abundance: .
v_gene: TRBV6-2/TRBV6-3
d_gene: TRBD1
j_gene: TRBJ2-7
CDR3nt: TGTGCCAGCAGACCCCTTAGGGACAGGACCTACGAGCAGTACTTC
CDR3aa: CASRPLRDRTYEQYF

abundance: few
v_gene: TRBV7-6
d_gene: .
j_gene: TRBJ2-5
CDR3nt: TGTGCCAGCAGCCGATGGCCTTGGAGCTTTACGAAACAAGAGACCCAGTACTTC
CDR3aa: CASSRWPWSFTKQETQYF

abundance: .
v_gene: TRBV11-3
d_gene: TRBD2
j_gene: TRBJ2-4
CDR3nt: TGTGCCTGCTGGTCGGCTAGCGGGAGTTTAAGGGTCGACAAAAACATTCAGTACTTC
CDR3aa: CACWSASGSLRVDKNIQYF

abundance: many
v_gene: TRBV11-2
d_gene: .
j_gene: TRBJ2-5
CDR3nt: TGTGCCAGCAGCTTTGGTAGGGGGGGACAAGAGACCCAGTACTTC
CDR3aa: CASSFGRGGQETQYF

abundance: many
v_gene: TRBV12-3/TRBV12-4
d_gene: TRBD2
j_gene: TRBJ2-1
CDR3nt: TGTGCCAGCAGTTCGCCGGGACTAGACTCCTACAATGAGCAGTTCTTC
CDR3aa: CASSSPGLDSYNEQFF

abundance: many
v_gene: TRBV4-2
d_gene: .
j_gene: TRBJ2-5
CDR3nt: TGTGCCAGCAGCCGACCTAAAGAGACCCAGTACTTC
CDR3aa: CASSRPKETQYF

abundance: many
v_gene: TRBV5-1
d_gene: .
j_gene: TRBJ2-7
CDR3nt: TGCGCCAGCAGCTCGGGTTCGGGATGGGTGTACGAGCAGTACTTC
CDR3aa: CASSSGSGWVYEQYF

abundance: .
v_gene: TRBV20-1
d_gene: TRBD2
j_gene: TRBJ2-3
CDR3nt: TGCAGTGCTCACCCCACTAGCGGTAGCACAGATACGCAGTATTTT
CDR3aa: CSAHPTSGSTDTQYF

abundance: few
v_gene: TRBV15
d_gene: TRBD2
j_gene: TRBJ2-3
CDR3nt: TGTGCCACCAGCAGAGAAATGACTAGCGGGCCAGATACGCAGTATTTT
CDR3aa: CATSREMTSGPDTQYF

abundance: .
v_gene: TRBV5-6
d_gene: .
j_gene: TRBJ2-7
CDR3nt: TGTGCCAGCAGCTATGGGGGAGTGATATCCTACGAGCAGTACTTC
CDR3aa: CASSYGGVISYEQYF

abundance: few
v_gene: TRBV27
d_gene: .
j_gene: TRBJ1-2
CDR3nt: TGTGCCAGCAGTTTATCGTTTCGGGGAGTTCCAGCTGGCTACACCTTC
CDR3aa: CASSLSFRGVPAGYTF

abundance: few
v_gene: TRBV27
d_gene: TRBD1
j_gene: TRBJ2-7
CDR3nt: TGTGCCAGCAGTTTATCTGACAGGGGCCGGTACGAGCAGTACTTC
CDR3aa: CASSLSDRGRYEQYF

abundance: few
v_gene: TRBV6-1
d_gene: TRBD1
j_gene: TRBJ2-5
CDR3nt: TGTGCCAGCAGTCTAGACAGGGTCACGGAGACCCAGTACTTC
CDR3aa: CASSLDRVTETQYF

abundance: few
v_gene: TRBV10-3
d_gene: .
j_gene: TRBJ2-1
CDR3nt: TGTGCCATCAGTCCGGACAGTGAATTTGGGCAGTTCTTC
CDR3aa: CAISPDSEFGQFF

abundance: .
v_gene: TRBV5-6
d_gene: TRBD1
j_gene: TRBJ1-2
CDR3nt: TGTGCCAGCAGCTTGGCCGTACGGACAGGGCGTGAGGGCTACACCTTC
CDR3aa: CASSLAVRTGREGYTF

abundance: few
v_gene: TRBV6-1
d_gene: .
j_gene: TRBJ1-1
CDR3nt: TGTGCCAGCGGGAGCCCGGGACAAAGGAACACTGAAGCTTTCTTT
CDR3aa: CASGSPGQRNTEAFF

abundance: .
v_gene: TRBV29-1
d_gene: .
j_gene: TRBJ1-1
CDR3nt: TGCAGCGACCAATTCGAGGGCACTGAAGCTTTCTTT
CDR3aa: CSDQFEGTEAFF

abundance: .
v_gene: TRBV7-2
d_gene: .
j_gene: TRBJ2-5
CDR3nt: TGTGCCAGCAGCTTACGAGGGGTTTCGGGGACCCAGTACTTC
CDR3aa: CASSLRGVSGTQYF

abundance: many
v_gene: TRBV20-1
d_gene: TRBD1
j_gene: TRBJ1-2
CDR3nt: TGCAGTTCCCTCCCTGTCCGGGACAGCTATGGCTACACCTTC
CDR3aa: CSSLPVRDSYGYTF

abundance: many
v_gene: TRBV10-3
d_gene: TRBD1
j_gene: TRBJ2-5
CDR3nt: TGTGCCATCAGTGATTGGGGACAGCAAGAGACCCAGTACTTC
CDR3aa: CAISDWGQQETQYF

abundance: few
v_gene: TRBV7-6
d_gene: TRBD1
j_gene: TRBJ1-6
CDR3nt: TGTGCCAGCAGCTTAGAGGGGGCCGCCTATAATTCACCCCTCCACTTT
CDR3aa: CASSLEGAAYNSPLHF

abundance: .
v_gene: TRBV10-1
d_gene: .
j_gene: TRBJ1-1
CDR3nt: TGCGCCAGCAGTGAGTCGGGCCTCCTGGGATACACTGAAGCTTTCTTT
CDR3aa: CASSESGLLGYTEAFF

abundance: .
v_gene: TRBV12-3/TRBV12-4
d_gene: .
j_gene: TRBJ2-3
CDR3nt: TGTGCCAGCAGTTTACTCGGTGCTGGGGGCCACCCGGCAGATACGCAGTATTTT
CDR3aa: CASSLLGAGGHPADTQYF

abundance: many
v_gene: TRBV29-1
d_gene: .
j_gene: TRBJ2-5
CDR3nt: TGCAGCGCCTCGCTGTTCTCGTACCAAGAGACCCAGTACTTC
CDR3aa: CSASLFSYQETQYF

abundance: few
v_gene: TRBV6-4
d_gene: TRBD1
j_gene: TRBJ2-2
CDR3nt: TGTGCCAGCAGTATCCAAGGGGGCGCGAACACCGGGGAGCTGTTTTTT
CDR3aa: CASSIQGGANTGELFF

abundance: few
v_gene: TRBV5-1
d_gene: .
j_gene: TRBJ1-1
CDR3nt: TGCGCCAGCAGCTTTATTCAGAACACTGAAGCTTTCTTT
CDR3aa: CASSFIQNTEAFF

abundance: .
v_gene: TRBV6-1
d_gene: TRBD1
j_gene: TRBJ2-1
CDR3nt: TGTGCCAGCAGACCCTTATCGGGACAGTTATACAATGAGCAGTTCTTC
CDR3aa: CASRPLSGQLYNEQFF

abundance: .
v_gene: TRBV20-1
d_gene: .
j_gene: TRBJ1-1
CDR3nt: TGCAGTGCTAGCGGCGGAGCCCTGAACACTGAAGCTTTCTTT
CDR3aa: CSASGGALNTEAFF